What follows are 26 T cell receptor beta chains derived from one specimen sequenced in a study of persistence of HIV-infected CD4 T cells. Their cognate antigens are unknown. The libraries were made with immunoSEQ version 4 in survey mode. The protocol was immunoSEQ multiplex PCR, while the TCRdb copy is restricted to in-frame clones and leaves out a portion. This sample carries 30,000 to 35,000 clones, about four fifths of them seen once, and the ten largest clones take roughly 0.9%. Stimulation used 8.5 to 10 ug/mL lysate from CMV-infected fibroblasts. Memory cells lacking CD40L and CD69 with high CD45RO were sorted. The sequencing here drew on CD4+ T cells sorted from PBMCs after approximately 19-hour stimulation, taken from a patient who received antiretroviral therapy. These receptors came from an adult man with HIV who was CMV-seropositive.

This clone was found once. This sequence joins TRBV7-6 and TRBJ1-2, with D unclear. V lost 5 bases and J 6 bases, leaving 16 bases between the germline ends. Germline values: CDR1 SGHVS, CDR2 FNYEAQ. CDR3 length equals 14 residues. In DNA form, the CDR3 reads TGTGCCAGCAGCCGACGGACGGTGGGTGATGGCTACACCTTC. It yields the protein CASSRRTVGDGYTF.

This sequence joins TRBV2 and TRBJ2-4; 7 positions match TRBD2. CDR3 size: 17 residues. CDR1 SNHLY and CDR2 FYNNEI come from the germline V gene. V trimming: 2 bases; J trimming: 0 bases; junction bases outside the gene matches: 7. The DNA of the CDR3 is TGTGCCAGCAGTGAATTGCTGCTAGCGGTAGCCAAAAACATTCAGTACTTC. It codes for CASSELLLAVAKNIQYF.

The rearrangement uses TRBV5-1 and TRBJ2-7; 10 nucleotides align to TRBD1. J lost 1 base, V lost 0 bases, and 4 bases had no gene match. This CDR3 region has 16 residues. Germline V CDR1 and CDR2: SGHRS, YFSETQ. The CDR3 bases are TGCGCCAGCAGCTTGGGGTGGGGACAGGGGTCCTACGAGCAGTACTTC. It translates to CASSLGWGQGSYEQYF. The full variable domain, in which reference TRBV5-1 and TRBJ2-7 provide the parts outside the CDR3, is KAGVTQTPRYLIKTRGQQVTLSCSPISGHRSVSWYQQTPGQGLQFLFEYFSETQRNKGNFPGRFSGRQFSNSRSEMNVSTLELGDSALYLCASSLGWGQGSYEQYFGPGTRLTVT.

J is TRBJ2-2 and V is TRBV7-9; 8 nucleotides align to TRBD1. The CDR3 has 16 amino acids. The ends lost 2 bases at V and 5 bases at J; junction bases unmatched: 7. Germline assignment: CDR1 SEHNR and CDR2 FQNEAQ (reference sequence). In DNA, the CDR3 is TGTGCCAGCAGCTTATTCCCGCAGGGGGCAACCGGGGAGCTGTTTTTT. This encodes CASSLFPQGATGELFF. Full variable domain (remainder filled in from reference TRBV7-9 and TRBJ2-2): DTGVSQNPRHKITKRGQNVTFRCDPISEHNRLYWYRQTLGQGPEFLTYFQNEAQLEKSRLLSDRFSAERPKGSFSTLEIQRTEQGDSAMYLCASSLFPQGATGELFFGEGSRLTVL.

This clone has a handful of counts. V gene TRBV12-5 combines with J gene TRBJ1-2; D is perhaps TRBD1 (5 bases). Trimming shortened V by 7 bases and J by 1 base, and 19 bases separated the two germline ends. Germline CDR1 and CDR2: LGHNT and FRNRAP. The CDR3 covers 16 residues. Written as DNA, the CDR3 is TGTGCTAGTGCCTTGAAAGGGGAGCAACTTAACTATGGCTACACCTTC. Its protein is CASALKGEQLNYGYTF.

V is TRBV7-2 and J is TRBJ2-1; D unclear. From germline, CDR1 is SGHTA and CDR2 FQGNSA. The CDR3 is 15 residues long. The V gene lost 1 base and the J gene lost 5 bases, with 12 bases spanning the gap. CDR3 nucleotide sequence: TGTGCCAGCAGCTTAGTGGGGAAGCCCAACAATGAGCAGTTCTTC. Translation: CASSLVGKPNNEQFF.

Of note for this clone: One end of the junction does not line up with germline, which may come from a read error. The chain carries TRBV7-7 and TRBJ2-5, with 12 positions matching TRBD2. CDR3 size: 16 residues. Germline CDR1 reads SSHAT; CDR2 reads FNYEAQ (reference sequence). CDR3 residues: CASSKAPSGGAETQYF. As DNA, the CDR3 is TGTGCTAGCAGCAAGGCCCCTAGCGGGGGGGCCGAGACCCAGTACTTC.

The CDR3 spells CASSVAQGAGYGYTF. In DNA form, the CDR3 reads TGTGCCAGCAGCGTTGCACAGGGGGCCGGCTATGGCTACACCTTC. This chain uses TRBV14 with TRBJ1-2; 9 bases line up with TRBD1. V shed 5 bases, J shed 4 bases, and the junction held 8 bases outside the gene matches. The germline V gene encodes CDR1 SGHDN and CDR2 FVKESK. The CDR3 loop spans 15 amino acids.

This sequence joins TRBV6-1 and TRBJ1-6; possibly TRBD1 for D (6 bases). The ends were cut back, 2 bases at V and 9 bases at J, with 14 bases in the middle. From germline, CDR1 is MNHNS and CDR2 SASEGT. CDR3 length: 15 residues. CDR3 region: CASSEWGAGTSPLHF. In nucleotides, the CDR3 is TGTGCCAGCAGTGAATGGGGGGCCGGAACTTCACCCCTCCACTTT.

The gene calls are TRBV6-5 and TRBJ1-1; D ambiguous. The CDR3 runs to 12 residues. CDR1 is MNHEY, CDR2 SVGAGI, per germline. V was cut by 5 bases and J by 4 bases, with 8 bases left in between. CDR3 in DNA: TGTGCCAGCAGTCCAGGAGGCACTGAAGCTTTCTTT. It specifies CASSPGGTEAFF.

V and J are TRBV5-1 and TRBJ2-5; unclear D gene. Trimming removed 0 bases at V and 0 bases at J, with 12 bases between. Germline-derived CDR1 and CDR2 are SGHRS and YFSETQ. The CDR3 covers 16 residues. The CDR3 spells CASSLAVNKYQETQYF. CDR3 coding DNA: TGCGCCAGCAGCTTGGCGGTGAATAAGTACCAAGAGACCCAGTACTTC.

This chain joins TRBV7-2 and TRBJ1-6; D gene ambiguous. Germline CDR1 SGHTA, CDR2 FQGNSA. The length of the CDR3 is 15 residues. Trimming removed 1 base at V and 4 bases at J, with 8 bases between. The CDR3 region is CASSLGMEYNSPLHF. The CDR3 DNA reads as TGTGCCAGCAGCTTAGGGATGGAGTATAATTCACCCCTCCACTTT.

This clone was seen a single time. This chain joins TRBV28 and TRBJ1-2; TRBD1 might be the D (5 bases). This CDR3 has 13 amino acids. Per germline, CDR1 MDHEN and CDR2 SYDVKM. V lost 5 bases, J lost 0 bases, and 7 bases lay in between. This CDR3 reads CASSGTTNYGYTF. Here the CDR3 DNA reads TGTGCCAGCAGTGGGACGACTAACTATGGCTACACCTTC.

This clone has a handful of counts. The chain carries TRBV19 and TRBJ2-2; D is undetermined. Looked up from germline, CDR1 is LNHDA and CDR2 is SQIVND (reference sequence). This CDR3 is built from 14 residues. Trimming pared 8 bases from V and 7 bases from J, leaving 17 bases between. The CDR3 sequence is CASRGGRLNGELFF. CDR3 coding DNA: TGTGCCAGTCGCGGCGGCAGGCTTAACGGGGAGCTGTTTTTT.

J is TRBJ1-1 and V is TRBV5-5; D unresolved. The V end lost 4 bases, the J end lost 10 bases, and 14 bases lay between the germline ends. CDR3 length: 12 amino acids. Germline V gene lookup returns CDR1 SGHKS and CDR2 YYEKEE (reference sequence). The CDR3 DNA sequence: TGTGCCAGCAGCCTGGGCCCCGGCGGAGCTTTCTTT. It specifies CASSLGPGGAFF. Drawing the rest from reference TRBV5-5 and TRBJ1-1, the complete variable domain is DAGVTQSPTHLIKTRGQQVTLRCSPISGHKSVSWYQQVLGQGPQFIFQYYEKEERGRGNFPDRFSARQFPNYSSELNVNALLLGDSALYLCASSLGPGGAFFGQGTRLTVV.

This clone has only a few counts. V gene TRBV6-2 or TRBV6-3 combines with J gene TRBJ2-7; 8 nucleotides align to TRBD1. V shed 5 bases and J 6 bases; nucleotides not matched to a gene: 21. The CDR3 loop spans 18 amino acids. Looked up from germline, CDR1 is MNHEY and CDR2 is SVGEGT. DNA for the CDR3: TGTGCCAGCAGTCGGCTCGGGACAGGCCTAAAGATTTATGGCGAGCAGTACTTC. Translation gives CASSRLGTGLKIYGEQYF.

J is TRBJ2-2 and V is TRBV7-9, with D possibly being TRBD1 (6 bases). Germline V gene sequence: CDR1 SEHNR, CDR2 FQNEAQ (reference sequence). The CDR3 sequence is 13 residues long. The ends were cut back, 3 bases at V and 7 bases at J, with 9 bases in the middle. For the CDR3, the DNA is TGTGCCAGCAGCTTCGGACAGAGCGGGGAGCTGTTTTTT. Protein product: CASSFGQSGELFF.

This chain uses TRBV6-5 with TRBJ2-1, with 8 positions matching TRBD2. Germline values: CDR1 MNHEY, CDR2 SVGAGI. There are 14 residues in the CDR3. With V trimmed by 2 bases and J by 7 bases, 4 bases remained unmatched. The CDR3 sequence: CASSYPGGGNEQFF. In DNA form, the CDR3 reads TGTGCCAGCAGTTACCCCGGGGGGGGGAATGAGCAGTTCTTC.

The rearrangement links TRBV3-1 (or the pseudogene TRBV3-2) to TRBJ2-5; no firm D call. V was cut by 0 bases and J by 2 bases, with 7 bases left in between. CDR3 size: 14 residues. CDR1 and CDR2 from the germline V gene are LGHDT and YNNKEL (reference sequence). CDR3 DNA sequence: TGTGCCAGCAGCCAAGAAGGCAGGCAAGAGACCCAGTACTTC. Translated: CASSQEGRQETQYF.

The chain recombines TRBV20-1 with TRBJ1-1; D remains unclear. CDR1 and CDR2 from the germline V gene are DFQATT and SNEGSKA (reference sequence). CDR3 size: 11 residues. The V end lost 5 bases, the J end lost 2 bases, and 6 bases lay between the germline ends. The CDR3 region is CSARANTEAFF. CDR3 nucleotides: TGCAGTGCTCGGGCTAACACTGAAGCTTTCTTT.

This clone was detected once. The genes are TRBV24-1 and TRBJ2-1; 9 bases are a match to TRBD1. Germline trimming cut 0 bases from V and 8 bases from J; bases unmatched to any gene: 4. Germline values: CDR1 KGHDR, CDR2 SFDVKD. CDR3 length equals 15 residues. This chain's CDR3 is CATSDLDRGGDEQFF. The CDR3 region has the DNA TGTGCCACCAGTGATTTGGACAGGGGGGGCGATGAGCAGTTCTTC.

This rearrangement joins TRBV18 to TRBJ2-7, with D uncertain. V gave up 3 bases and J gave up 0 bases, with 12 bases separating them. The CDR3 sequence is 15 residues long. The germline gives CDR1 KGHSH, CDR2 LQKENI. The CDR3 sequence is CASSPTRSSSYEQYF. In DNA, the CDR3 is TGTGCCAGCTCACCGACCCGGAGCAGCTCCTACGAGCAGTACTTC. Looking up the rest from reference TRBV18 and TRBJ2-7 gives the full variable domain: NAGVMQNPRHLVRRRGQEARLRCSPMKGHSHVYWYRQLPEEGLKFMVYLQKENIIDESGMPKERFSAEFPKEGPSILRIQQVVRGDSAAYFCASSPTRSSSYEQYFGPGTRLTVT.

This chain links TRBV6-5 with TRBJ1-6; 7 nucleotides match TRBD1. This CDR3 has 14 amino acids. Germline V gene lookup returns CDR1 MNHEY and CDR2 SVGAGI. V was clipped by 7 bases and J by 7 bases; unmatched bases: 7. CDR3: CASTLTGRNSPLHF. The CDR3 coding sequence is TGTGCCAGCACTTTGACAGGGCGGAATTCACCCCTCCACTTT.

This chain links TRBV4-1 with TRBJ1-2; perhaps TRBD1 as D (6 bases). CDR3 length: 16 amino acids. Trimming took 0 bases from V and 4 from J, leaving 15 bases between them. In germline, CDR1 is MGHRA, CDR2 YSYEKL. CDR3 sequence reads: CASSQEGARGSYGYTF. The CDR3 bases are TGCGCCAGCAGCCAAGAAGGGGCAAGGGGGTCCTATGGCTACACCTTC.

The chain recombines TRBV5-1 with TRBJ2-7; tentatively, D is TRBD1 (6 bases). The V gene lost 4 bases and the J gene lost 0 bases, with 11 bases spanning the gap. From germline, CDR1 is SGHRS and CDR2 YFSETQ. The CDR3 sequence is 14 residues long. The CDR3 coding sequence is TGCGCCAGCAGCCTGACAGGAATCTCCTACGAGCAGTACTTC. As protein: CASSLTGISYEQYF.

The chain carries TRBV6-1 and TRBJ1-1, with D possibly being TRBD1 (5 bases). V shed 6 bases and J shed 0 bases, with 14 bases lying between them. The germline CDR1 and CDR2 sequences are MNHNS and SASEGT. CDR3 length equals 15 residues. CDR3 nucleotides: TGTGCCAGCAGAGGACTCCCGGGACTGAACACTGAAGCTTTCTTT. It codes for CASRGLPGLNTEAFF.